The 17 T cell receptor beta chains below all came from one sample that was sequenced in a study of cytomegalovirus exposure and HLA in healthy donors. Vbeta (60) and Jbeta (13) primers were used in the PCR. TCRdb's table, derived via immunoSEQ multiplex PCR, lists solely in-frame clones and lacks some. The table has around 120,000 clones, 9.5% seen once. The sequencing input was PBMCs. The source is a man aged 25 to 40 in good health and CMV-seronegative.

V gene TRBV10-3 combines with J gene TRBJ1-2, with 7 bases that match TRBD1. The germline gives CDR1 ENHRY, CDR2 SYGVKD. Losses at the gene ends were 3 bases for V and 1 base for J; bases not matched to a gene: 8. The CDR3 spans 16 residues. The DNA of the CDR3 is TGTGCCATCAGTGACACTGGGACAGCAGATAACTATGGCTACACCTTC. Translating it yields CAISDTGTADNYGYTF.

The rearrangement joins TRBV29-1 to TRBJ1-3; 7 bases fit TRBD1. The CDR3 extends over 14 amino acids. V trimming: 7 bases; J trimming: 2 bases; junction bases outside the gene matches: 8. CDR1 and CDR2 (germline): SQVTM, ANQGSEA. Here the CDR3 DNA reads TGCAGCGCCAAGAGACAGGGCCCTGGAAACACCATATATTTT. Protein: CSAKRQGPGNTIYF.

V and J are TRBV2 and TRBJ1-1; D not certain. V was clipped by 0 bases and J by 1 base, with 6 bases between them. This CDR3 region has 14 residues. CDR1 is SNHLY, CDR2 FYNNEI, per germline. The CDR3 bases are TGTGCCAGCAGTGAAGCCCGGGGGAACACTGAAGCTTTCTTT. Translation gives CASSEARGNTEAFF.

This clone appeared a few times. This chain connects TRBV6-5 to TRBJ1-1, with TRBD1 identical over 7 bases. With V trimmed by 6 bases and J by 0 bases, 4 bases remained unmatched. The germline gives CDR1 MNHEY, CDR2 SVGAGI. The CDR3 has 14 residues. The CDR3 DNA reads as TGTGCCAGCAGGCCGGGACAGTTGAACACTGAAGCTTTCTTT. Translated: CASRPGQLNTEAFF.

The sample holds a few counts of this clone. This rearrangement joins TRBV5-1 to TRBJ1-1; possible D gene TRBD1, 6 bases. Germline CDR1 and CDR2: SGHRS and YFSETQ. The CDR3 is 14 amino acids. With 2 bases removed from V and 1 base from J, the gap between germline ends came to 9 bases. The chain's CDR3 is CASSFEGENTEAFF. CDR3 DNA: TGCGCCAGCAGCTTTGAGGGGGAGAACACTGAAGCTTTCTTT.

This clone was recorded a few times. CDR3 sequence: CASSLCDRDYSNQPQHF. CDR3 nucleotides: TGTGCCAGCAGCTTATGCGACAGGGATTATAGCAATCAGCCCCAGCATTTT. The rearrangement links TRBV7-9 to TRBJ1-5; TRBD1 matches at 7 bases. This CDR3 is built from 17 residues. Per germline, CDR1 SEHNR and CDR2 FQNEAQ (reference sequence). The J segment lost 0 bases and the V segment lost 2 bases, leaving 7 bases of the junction unmatched.

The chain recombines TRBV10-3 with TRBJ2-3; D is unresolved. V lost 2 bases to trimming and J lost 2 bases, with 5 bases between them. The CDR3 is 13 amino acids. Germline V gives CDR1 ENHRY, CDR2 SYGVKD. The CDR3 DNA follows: TGTGCCATCAGTGAGACAAACACAGATACGCAGTATTTT. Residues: CAISETNTDTQYF.

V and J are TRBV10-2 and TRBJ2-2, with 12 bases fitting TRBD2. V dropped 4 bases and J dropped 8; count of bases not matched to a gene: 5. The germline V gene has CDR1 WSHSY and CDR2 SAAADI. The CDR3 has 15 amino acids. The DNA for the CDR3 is TGCGCCAGCAGTGGCATCGGGACTAGCGGGGGGGAGCTGTTTTTT. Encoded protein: CASSGIGTSGGELFF.

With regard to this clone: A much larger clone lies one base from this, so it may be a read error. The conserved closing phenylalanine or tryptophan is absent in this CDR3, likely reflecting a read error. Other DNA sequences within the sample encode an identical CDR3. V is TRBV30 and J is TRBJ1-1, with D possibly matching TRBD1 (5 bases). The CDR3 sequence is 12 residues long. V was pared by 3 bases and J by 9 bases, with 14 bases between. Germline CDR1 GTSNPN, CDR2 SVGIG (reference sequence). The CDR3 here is CAWRQVEAKAFV. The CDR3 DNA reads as TGTGCCTGGAGACAGGTGGAAGCTAAAGCTTTCGTT.

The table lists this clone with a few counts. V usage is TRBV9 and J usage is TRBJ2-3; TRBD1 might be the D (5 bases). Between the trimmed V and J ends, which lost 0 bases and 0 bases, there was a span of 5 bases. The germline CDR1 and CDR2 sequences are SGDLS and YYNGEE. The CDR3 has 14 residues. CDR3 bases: TGTGCCAGCAGCGTAGAGGGGAGCACAGATACGCAGTATTTT. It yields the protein CASSVEGSTDTQYF.

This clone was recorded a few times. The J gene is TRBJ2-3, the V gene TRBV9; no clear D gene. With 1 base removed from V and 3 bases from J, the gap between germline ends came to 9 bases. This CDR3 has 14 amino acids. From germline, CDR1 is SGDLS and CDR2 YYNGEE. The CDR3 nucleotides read TGTGCCAGCAGCGTATTTGAGGAAACAGATACGCAGTATTTT. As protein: CASSVFEETDTQYF.

The CDR3 sequence: CASSEGGQGSETQYF. The CDR3, as DNA: TGTGCCAGCAGTGAAGGGGGACAGGGCTCAGAGACCCAGTACTTC. The J gene is TRBJ2-5, the V gene TRBV6-1; 9 bases agree with TRBD1. This CDR3 region has 15 residues. The trim removed 1 base at V and 4 bases at J, leaving 4 bases unmatched. Germline V gene lookup returns CDR1 MNHNS and CDR2 SASEGT.

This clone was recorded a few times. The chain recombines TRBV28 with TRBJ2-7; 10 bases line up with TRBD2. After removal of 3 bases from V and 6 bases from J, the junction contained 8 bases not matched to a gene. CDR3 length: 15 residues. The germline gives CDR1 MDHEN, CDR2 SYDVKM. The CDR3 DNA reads TGTGCCAGCAGTTTCCTAGCGGGAGTAGCTCGCGAGCAGTACTTC. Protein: CASSFLAGVAREQYF.

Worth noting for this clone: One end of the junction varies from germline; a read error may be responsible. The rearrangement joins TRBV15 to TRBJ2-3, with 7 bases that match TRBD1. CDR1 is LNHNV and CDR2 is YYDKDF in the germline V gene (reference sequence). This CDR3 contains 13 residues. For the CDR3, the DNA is TGTGCCACAAGCAGAGATGGGACAGATAAGCAGTATTTT. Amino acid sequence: CATSRDGTDKQYF.

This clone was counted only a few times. DNA of the CDR3: TGTGCCAGCAGCTTAGAAGGGGCGGACGAGCAGTACTTC. Residues: CASSLEGADEQYF. The chain has TRBV7-2 and TRBJ2-7, with TRBD1 as a possible D gene (5 bases). CDR3 length: 13 residues. Germline V gene data show CDR1 as SGHTA and CDR2 as FQGNSA. Trimming removed 1 base from V and 5 bases from J, with 9 bases in between.

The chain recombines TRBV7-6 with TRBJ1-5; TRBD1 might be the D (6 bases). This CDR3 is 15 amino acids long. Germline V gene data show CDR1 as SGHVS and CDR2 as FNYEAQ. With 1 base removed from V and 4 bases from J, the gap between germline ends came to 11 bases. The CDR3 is CASSLGQAGNQPQHF. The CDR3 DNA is TGTGCCAGCAGCTTAGGACAGGCTGGGAATCAGCCCCAGCATTTT.

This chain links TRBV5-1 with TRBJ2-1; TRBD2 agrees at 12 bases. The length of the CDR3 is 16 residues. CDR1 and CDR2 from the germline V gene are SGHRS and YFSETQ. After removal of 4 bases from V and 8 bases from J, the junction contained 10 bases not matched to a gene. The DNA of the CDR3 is TGCGCCAGCAGCGACCTTCTAGCGGGAGGGGTCGATGAGCAGTTCTTC. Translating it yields CASSDLLAGGVDEQFF.